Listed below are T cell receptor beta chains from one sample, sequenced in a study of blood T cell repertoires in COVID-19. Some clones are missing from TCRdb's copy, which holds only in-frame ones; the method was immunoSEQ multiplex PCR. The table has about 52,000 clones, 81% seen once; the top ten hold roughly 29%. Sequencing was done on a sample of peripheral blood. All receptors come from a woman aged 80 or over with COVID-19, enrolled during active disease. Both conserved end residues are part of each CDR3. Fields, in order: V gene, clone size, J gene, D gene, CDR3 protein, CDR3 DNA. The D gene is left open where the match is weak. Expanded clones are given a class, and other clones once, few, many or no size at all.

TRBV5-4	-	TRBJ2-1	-	CASSLARDPYYNEQFF	TGTGCCAGCAGCTTGGCTAGAGATCCTTACTACAATGAGCAGTTCTTC
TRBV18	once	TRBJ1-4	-	CASSPIQMQGSEKLFF	TGTGCCAGCTCACCAATCCAGATGCAGGGGAGCGAAAAACTGTTTTTT
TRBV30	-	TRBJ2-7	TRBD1	CAWRPPGRGLSEQYF	TGTGCCTGGAGACCTCCTGGAAGGGGGCTTAGCGAGCAGTACTTC
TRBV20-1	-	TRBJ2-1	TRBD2	CSASSGTRQFF	TGCAGTGCTAGTTCAGGGACTAGGCAGTTCTTC
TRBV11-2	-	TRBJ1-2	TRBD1	CASSQPGTESDYGYTF	TGTGCCAGCAGTCAGCCTGGGACAGAGAGTGACTATGGCTACACCTTC
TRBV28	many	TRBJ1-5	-	CANGPSVNQPQHF	TGTGCCAACGGTCCGTCGGTCAATCAGCCCCAGCATTTT
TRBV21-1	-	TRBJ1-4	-	CASSTPEELFF	TGTGCCAGCAGCACTCCCGAGGAACTGTTTTTT
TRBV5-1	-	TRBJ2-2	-	CASSLEGVTGELFF	TGCGCCAGCAGCTTGGAAGGAGTCACCGGGGAGCTGTTTTTT
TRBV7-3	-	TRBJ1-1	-	CASSLTGLPNTEAFF	TGTGCCAGCAGCTTAACGGGACTGCCGAACACTGAAGCTTTCTTT
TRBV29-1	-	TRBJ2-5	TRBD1	CSGETGSVETQYF	TGCAGCGGGGAGACAGGGTCGGTAGAGACCCAGTACTTC
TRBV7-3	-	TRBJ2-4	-	CASSLTPGAKNIQYF	TGTGCCAGCAGCTTAACTCCGGGAGCCAAAAACATTCAGTACTTC
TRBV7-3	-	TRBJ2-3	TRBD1	CASGSPNRGELWGQGRDTQYF	TGTGCCAGCGGTTCCCCGAATCGGGGGGAATTGTGGGGACAGGGGAGAGATACGCAGTATTTT
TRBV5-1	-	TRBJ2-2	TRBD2	CASSLAAGGPTGELFF	TGCGCCAGCAGCTTGGCAGCGGGAGGGCCCACCGGGGAGCTGTTTTTT
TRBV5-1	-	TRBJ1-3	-	CASSLGGQSGNTIYF	TGCGCCAGCAGCTTGGGGGGGCAGTCTGGAAACACCATATATTTT
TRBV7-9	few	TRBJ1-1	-	CASSLSRTVRTEAFF	TGTGCCAGCAGCTTAAGTCGGACAGTCCGCACTGAAGCTTTCTTT
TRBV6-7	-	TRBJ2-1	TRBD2	CASSYSGLAGGPGFEQFF	TGTGCCAGCAGTTACTCGGGACTAGCGGGAGGTCCAGGGTTCGAGCAGTTCTTC
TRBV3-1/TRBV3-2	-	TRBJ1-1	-	CASSPQGRSLNTEAFF	TGTGCCAGCAGCCCCCAAGGGAGGTCCTTGAACACTGAAGCTTTCTTT
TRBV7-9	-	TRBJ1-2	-	CASSLSRQAPNYGYTF	TGTGCCAGCAGCTTAAGTCGACAGGCCCCAAACTATGGCTACACCTTC
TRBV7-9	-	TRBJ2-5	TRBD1	CASSTGQGYQETQYF	TGTGCCAGCAGCACAGGACAGGGCTACCAAGAGACCCAGTACTTC
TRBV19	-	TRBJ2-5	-	CASSMDLKTQYF	TGTGCCAGTAGTATGGACTTGAAGACCCAGTACTTC
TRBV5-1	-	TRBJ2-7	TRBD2	CASSTTSGSNYEQYF	TGCGCCAGCAGTACCACTAGCGGGAGTAACTACGAGCAGTACTTC
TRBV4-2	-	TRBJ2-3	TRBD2	CASSQDPASGKWVSTQYF	TGTGCCAGCAGCCAAGATCCGGCTAGCGGGAAATGGGTGTCTACGCAGTATTTT
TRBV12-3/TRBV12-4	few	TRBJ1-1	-	CASSFSSEAFF	TGTGCCAGCAGTTTCAGTTCTGAAGCTTTCTTT
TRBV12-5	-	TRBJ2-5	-	CASGLVQETQYF	TGTGCTAGTGGTTTGGTACAGGAGACCCAGTACTTC
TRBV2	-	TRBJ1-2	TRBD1	CASSHLRQGQIYGYTF	TGTGCCAGCAGCCACCTCCGACAGGGACAAATCTATGGCTACACCTTC
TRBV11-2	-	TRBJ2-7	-	CASSPGHYEQYF	TGTGCCAGCAGCCCAGGGCATTACGAGCAGTACTTC
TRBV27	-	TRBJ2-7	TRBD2	CASSFGLAGANEQYF	TGTGCCAGCAGTTTCGGACTAGCGGGAGCAAACGAGCAGTACTTC
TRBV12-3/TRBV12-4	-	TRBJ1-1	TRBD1	CASPYRGNTEAFF	TGTGCCAGCCCTTACAGGGGGAACACTGAAGCTTTCTTT
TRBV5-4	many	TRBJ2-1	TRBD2	CASSPAGRAGGNEQFF	TGTGCCAGCAGCCCAGCCGGGAGGGCCGGGGGCAATGAGCAGTTCTTC
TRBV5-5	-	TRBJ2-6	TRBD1	CADGTGGSSGANVLTF	TGTGCAGATGGGACAGGGGGCAGCTCTGGGGCCAACGTCCTGACTTTC
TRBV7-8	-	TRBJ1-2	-	CASSFLRQSYGYTF	TGTGCCAGCAGCTTTCTCAGACAGTCATATGGCTACACCTTC
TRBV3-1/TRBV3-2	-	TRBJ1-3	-	CASSQGAGIAGNTIYF	TGTGCCAGCAGCCAAGGGGCGGGGATTGCCGGAAACACCATATATTTT
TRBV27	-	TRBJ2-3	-	CASSTTGDTQYF	TGTGCCAGCAGTACCACAGGGGATACGCAGTATTTT
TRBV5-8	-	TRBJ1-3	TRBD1	CASTGTVTYSLSGNTIYF	TGTGCCAGCACCGGGACAGTAACCTATTCCCTTTCTGGAAACACCATATATTTT
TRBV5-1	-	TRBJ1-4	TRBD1	CASSISQGATNEKLFF	TGCGCCAGCAGCATCTCACAGGGGGCAACTAATGAAAAACTGTTTTTT
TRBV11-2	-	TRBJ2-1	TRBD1	CASSLGGQGFINEQFF	TGTGCCAGCAGCTTAGGGGGACAGGGGTTTATAAATGAGCAGTTCTTC
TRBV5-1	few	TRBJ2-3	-	CASSSGSSGSSTDTQYF	TGCGCCAGCAGCTCCGGTAGTAGCGGATCTAGCACAGATACGCAGTATTTT
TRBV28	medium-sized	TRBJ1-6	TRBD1	CASRQGRSPLHF	TGTGCCAGCAGACAGGGGAGGTCACCCCTCCACTTT
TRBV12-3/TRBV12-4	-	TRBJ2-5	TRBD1	CASSYTGEETQYF	TGTGCCAGCAGTTATACAGGGGAGGAGACCCAGTACTTC
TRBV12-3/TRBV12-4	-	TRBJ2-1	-	CASSLIRDEQFF	TGTGCCAGCAGTTTAATCCGCGATGAGCAGTTCTTC